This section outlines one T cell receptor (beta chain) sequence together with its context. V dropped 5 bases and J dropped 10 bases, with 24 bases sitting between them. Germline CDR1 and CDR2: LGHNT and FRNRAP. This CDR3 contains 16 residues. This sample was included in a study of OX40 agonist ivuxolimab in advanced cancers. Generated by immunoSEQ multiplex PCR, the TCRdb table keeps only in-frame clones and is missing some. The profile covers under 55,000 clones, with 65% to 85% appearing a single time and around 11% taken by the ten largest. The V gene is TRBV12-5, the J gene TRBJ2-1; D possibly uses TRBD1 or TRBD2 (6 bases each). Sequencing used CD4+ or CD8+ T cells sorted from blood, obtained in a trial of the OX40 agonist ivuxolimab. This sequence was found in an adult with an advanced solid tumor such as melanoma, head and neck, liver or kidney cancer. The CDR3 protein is CASGTSYKPRGREQFF. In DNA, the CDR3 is TGTGCTAGTGGTACTTCTTACAAACCCCGGGGGCGGGAGCAGTTCTTC.